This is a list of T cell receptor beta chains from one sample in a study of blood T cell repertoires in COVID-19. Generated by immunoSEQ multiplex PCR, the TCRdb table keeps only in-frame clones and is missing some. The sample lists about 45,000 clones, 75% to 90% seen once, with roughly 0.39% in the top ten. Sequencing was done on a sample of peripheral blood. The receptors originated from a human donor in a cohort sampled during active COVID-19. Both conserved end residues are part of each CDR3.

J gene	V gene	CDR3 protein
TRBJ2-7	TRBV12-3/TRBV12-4	CASSYGFYEQYF
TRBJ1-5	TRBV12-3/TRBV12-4	CASSLLTEQPQHF
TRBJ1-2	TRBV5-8	CASSPGQGWYGYTF
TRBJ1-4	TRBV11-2	CASSPRRGTVGNEKLFF
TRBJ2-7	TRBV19	CASSFLGGSYEQYF
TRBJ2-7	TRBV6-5	CASTRTGLYEQYF
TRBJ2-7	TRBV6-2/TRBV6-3	CASSPAGGQRSYEQYF
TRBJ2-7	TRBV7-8	CASSDRRRGTGVSYEQYF
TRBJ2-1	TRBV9	CASSVTGLVIREQFF
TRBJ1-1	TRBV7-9	CASSVWGGHTEAFF
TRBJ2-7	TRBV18	CASSHGGAYEQYF
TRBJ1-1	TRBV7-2	CASSLGGAMNTEAFF
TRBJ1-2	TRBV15	CATSRDRGRGNGYTF
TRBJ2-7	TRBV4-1	CASSQAGQGTYEQYF
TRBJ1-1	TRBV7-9	CASSGGQNTEAFF
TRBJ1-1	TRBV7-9	CASSPPGGPEAFF
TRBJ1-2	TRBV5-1	CASSRETNYGYTF
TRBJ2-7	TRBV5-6	CASSPYRGGGEQYF
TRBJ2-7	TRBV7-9	CASSLGQGAGEQYF
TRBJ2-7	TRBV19	CASSIFLGSSYEQYF
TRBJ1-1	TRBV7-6	CASSLQGGDTEAFF
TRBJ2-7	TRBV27	CASSARDRPYEQYF
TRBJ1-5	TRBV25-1	CASRGTDSDQPQHF
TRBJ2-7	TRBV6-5	CASSLGQPSYEQYF
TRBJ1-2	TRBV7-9	CASSSLYGYTF
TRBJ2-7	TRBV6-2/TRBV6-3	CASSYPRTGHYEQYF
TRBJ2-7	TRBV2	CASSYRGFGYEQYF
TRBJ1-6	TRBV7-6	CASSSGVEGSPLHF
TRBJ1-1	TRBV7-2	CASSLGPAGEGNTEAFF
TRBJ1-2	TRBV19	CASNAGGNYGYTF
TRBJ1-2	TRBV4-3	CASSLTKEHLYGYTF
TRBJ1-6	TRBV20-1	CSASISSSYNSPLHF
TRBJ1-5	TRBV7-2	CASSPARVSNQPQHF
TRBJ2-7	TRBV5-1	CASSLDPGSGAEQYF
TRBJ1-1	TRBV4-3	CASSQTTGGDTEAFF
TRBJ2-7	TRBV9	CASSVSGTGVPQYEQYF
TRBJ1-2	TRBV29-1	CSVVGTGENYGYTF
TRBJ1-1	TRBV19	CASATGGGGAEAFF
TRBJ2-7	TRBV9	CASSPRTGTNYEQYF